The sequence of this TCR beta chain was determined in a study of cytomegalovirus exposure and HLA in healthy donors (dated by TCRdb to about 2017). With respect to the entire study: According to an earlier analysis of around 600 of the donors, roughly 180 million T cells yielded some 120 million unique TCR beta sequences and around 280 Gb of sequence data. All discovery cohort repertoires had been generated using a single sequencing platform. Roughly five DR-DQ haplotypes were handled as single units for association and clustering because linkage in the cohort was strong. A later genetic analysis used genome-wide SNP genotypes for about three fifths of the 666 donors, treating that subset as a discovery cohort. To decide whether each TCR beta V gene segment behaved as functional or pseudogenic, an earlier analysis of approximately 590 of the donors relied on high-throughput TCR beta sequencing. The T cell repertoires of some 700 subjects were profiled by immunosequencing and related to cytomegalovirus serostatus. The study aimed to test whether signatures of past pathogen exposure could be identified by cataloging public T cell receptors. The study combined high-throughput TCR immunosequencing, statistical association of individual TCRs with disease status, and machine learning to predict cytomegalovirus infection status. Besides the first cohort of around 670 subjects, a separate validation cohort made up of roughly 120 different subjects was used. Among the roughly 390 genotyped donors, 81% belonged to the genetic ancestry cluster associated with self-reported Caucasian donors. Donor age, sex, ethnicity and CMV serostatus were compiled alongside the repertoire data. Around 300 gigabases of sequencing data and approximately 84 million unique TCR sequences were included in an early release covering around 600 HLA-typed donors. To study patterns of TCR occurrence, a later analysis re-analyzed previously published TCR beta repertoires from 666 donors and added high-resolution HLA genotyping. Rather than drawing on any new phenotypic data, the later analysis identified candidate immune exposures from TCR beta sequences and the way those sequences occurred across donors. On average, 235,054 unique TCR beta nucleotide sequences were sequenced per donor among roughly 430 genotyped donors of the cohort, with 15% to 20% of those sequences being non-productive. Class I and class II HLA loci were covered by the typing at four-digit resolution. The number of donors typed differed by locus, with roughly 629-640 for A, B, C, DRB1 and DQB1, 522 for DQA1, 600 to 610 for DPA1, and around 450 for DPB1.

Comment on this clone: Its recognized antigen is unknown. Base-call qualities are not available, and no considerably larger clone is one nucleotide away.

Measured from the cysteine to the phenylalanine, the CDR3 is 16 residues long. The read is trimmed to its CDR3 DNA, 48 bases read in frame from base 1. Trimming removed 0 bases from V and 9 bases from J; the gene matches leave 11 bases unexplained. According to the germline V gene (reference sequence), CDR1 reads MNHEY and CDR2 reads SMNVEV. The library came from the immunoSEQ multiplex PCR assay. A mixture of 60 forward primers for TCR Vbeta segments and 13 reverse primers for TCR Jbeta segments was used in the multiplex PCR. The CDR3 region of rearranged TCR beta genes was amplified from genomic DNA with a multiplex PCR assay. Amplified TCR beta libraries were sequenced as 87-base-pair reads on the Illumina HiSeq System. The study's processing was this. A later analysis tallied tens of millions of unique TCR beta chains across the 700 or so repertoires, and some 12 million of those chains were shared by two or more donors. To remove PCR and sequencing errors, raw reads were error-corrected and collapsed into unique sequences using a nearest-neighbor algorithm that merged closely related sequences. Alignment of CDR3 sequences to IMGT reference sequences was used to assign V, D and J gene segments. For a sequence to be retained, a match of at least six nucleotides was required to both a V gene segment and a J gene segment. Rearrangements were classified as productive when the CDR3 lacked stop codons and remained in frame with V and J, and all other rearrangements were classified as non-productive. CDR3 was defined according to IMGT convention as the region running from the second conserved V-encoded cysteine to the conserved J-encoded phenylalanine. In an earlier analysis of roughly 580 of the donors, sequences lacking an unambiguous match to a single V gene segment were excluded. An earlier analysis of some 610 of the donors called V segments functional above 56.7% productive rearrangements and segregating when the between-donor standard deviation exceeded 5%. A statistical classification framework was built to diagnose cytomegalovirus status from the catalog of TCR beta chain sequences. A later analysis assigned V and J genes by comparing TCR nucleotide sequences with IMGT/GENE-DB human TR gene sequences. In a later analysis, CDR3 sequences and most-parsimonious VDJ recombination scenarios were assigned using the TCRdist pipeline. A later analysis defined each TCR beta chain by its CDR3 amino acid sequence plus V-gene family, and excluded reads lacking a unique V-gene family. A later analysis removed 592 highly shared, low-generation-probability nucleotide sequences to deal with suspected cross-contamination and a sequencing artifact. In a later analysis, a clonal expansion index was calculated for each public chain from normalized within-repertoire ranks of inferred template counts. In a later analysis, generation probabilities were computed using a VDJ recombination model fitted to out-of-frame rearrangements, and the results were checked against IGoR. A later analysis scored TCR-TCR, TCR-HLA and TCR-CMV co-occurrence with hypergeometric tests, applying a repertoire-size bias correction to TCR pairs. A later analysis estimated false discovery rates by permuting HLA or CMV assignments 20 times. In a later analysis, co-occurring TCRs were grouped with DBSCAN, and TCRdist sequence similarity was added when clustering was performed within HLA-allele-positive subsets. Repertoires with fewer than 30,000 or more than 120,000 public chains, plus five repertoires with anomalous nucleotide sharing, were excluded from co-occurrence clustering. The table comes from immuneACCESS by way of TCRdb, which keeps in-frame sequences with V and J called. Part of the clones is missing from these tables; in studies checked, under half for an unresolved V gene and the rest for unknown reasons. For V, J and clone size, that table is used; D and trimming come from the DNA. The table for this sample lists approximately 150,000 clones; roughly 76% of them were counted only once. About 13% of the sample is in the top ten clones.

Points the paper makes about the study in general: In the study, some 160 TCR beta chains were listed as associated with cytomegalovirus. The classifier was reported to diagnose cytomegalovirus status with high specificity and sensitivity in both the original and validation cohorts. A further reported finding was that TCR beta sequences accurately predicted the HLA-A and HLA-B alleles for most subjects in the first cohort. Presence/absence analyses assumed roughly uniform sequencing depth across donors, an assumption that may not hold. A later analysis reported that several top co-occurrence clusters appeared linked to parvovirus B19, influenza, CMV and Epstein-Barr virus. Because HLA typing was missing for some donors at each locus, association tests included only the typed subset. CMV serostatus was the only immune exposure information available for the cohort. It was suggested by the authors that the approach could potentially be generalized to other disease states and immunological phenotypes. Because counts were too low, approximately 15 rarely observed V segments, including chromosome 9 orphons, were excluded from the earlier analysis of around 640 of the donors. In a later analysis, TCR association rates were found to vary across HLA loci, with the most associated TCRs seen for DRB1 alleles and the fewest for HLA-C alleles. A cluster of highly shared sequence variants was judged likely to be a technical artifact of the sequencing pipeline. When HLA alleles, especially DR and DQ, strongly co-occurred, attributing TCR associations to individual alleles was difficult. According to a later genetic analysis, donors in an Asian-associated ancestry cluster had fewer N-insertions in productive TCRs than the approximately 670-donor mean. Compared with equally common non-associated chains, HLA-associated TCR beta chains in a later analysis were more clonally expanded and had lower generation probabilities. Because the 87-base-pair reads could not distinguish some IMGT-functional V segments, including TRBV6-2 and TRBV6-3, those segments were excluded. In an earlier analysis of roughly 500 of the donors, most TCR beta V segments appeared in productive rearrangements about 87% or about 30% of the time, broadly matching IMGT annotations. This cohort had only TCR beta chains sequenced, and the lack of alpha or paired-chain data limited which features could be detected. A few of the identified cytomegalovirus-associated TCR beta chains were confirmed in vitro to be specific for cytomegalovirus antigens. Correlated functional status among segregating V segments might reflect linkage disequilibrium, but an unknown experimental factor could not be ruled out. In a later genetic analysis, a missense DCLRE1C variant was associated with V-gene and J-gene trimming of TCR beta chains, and the association was replicated in an independent cohort. A later analysis associated 16,951 TCR beta sequences with specific HLA alleles at a false discovery rate of 0.05. Most TCR sequences were observed very rarely across donors, whereas some public TCRs were present in many individuals. According to a later analysis, most CMV-associated TCR beta chains appeared to be HLA-restricted, and the HLA associations seemed to be driven largely by CMV exposure.

In total, roughly 670 healthy bone marrow donors made up the cohort. All cohort members were sampled while nominally healthy, although unrecorded immune exposures were likely present. The donor tested CMV seronegative, placing the donor among the 350 to 400 seronegative members of the cohort. A peripheral blood sample was provided by each donor, and peripheral blood mononuclear cells were used for TCR beta sequencing. Genomic DNA was extracted from the blood cell samples with the Qiagen DNeasy Blood Extraction Kit. Source material: PBMCs. The V and J genes are TRBV27 and TRBJ2-1; 7 bases in the junction line up with TRBD2. This receptor was identified in a woman in her forties or fifties in good health and CMV-seronegative. The CDR3 reads as follows: CASSLSLATSWGEQFF. The DNA sequence is TGTGCCAGCAGTTTATCCCTCGCGACTAGCTGGGGTGAGCAGTTCTTC.